The present T cell receptor (beta chain) was sequenced within a study of shared clonotypes between healthy human individuals. Broader study findings: Generation probabilities were higher for clonotypes shared across all four sorted-subset donors than for unshared ones. The authors expected sequencing depth to affect clonotype sharing among donors.

This table comes from immunoSEQ multiplex PCR, and its TCRdb copy is limited to in-frame clones, with some not included. The sample consists of 2 million to 2.5 million clones, roughly 93% of them appearing once. With 5 bases removed from V and 3 bases from J, the gap between germline ends came to 15 bases. The germline V gene encodes CDR1 SGHTA and CDR2 FQGTGA. This CDR3 has 15 residues. On this clone: As yet, its antigen is unknown.

V and J are TRBV7-3 and TRBJ2-3; either TRBD1 or TRBD2 may supply D (5 bases each). The sample comprised naive CD4+ T cells from PBMCs. The subset denotes: CD45RA+ positively selected. The sequence was obtained from a man aged 18-30 years in good health. Some clones in this sample may be carry-over from other donors' samples. In DNA form, the CDR3 reads TGTGCCAGCAGCCCGAGGGGTCAGATAACAGATACGCAGTATTTT. Its protein is CASSPRGQITDTQYF.